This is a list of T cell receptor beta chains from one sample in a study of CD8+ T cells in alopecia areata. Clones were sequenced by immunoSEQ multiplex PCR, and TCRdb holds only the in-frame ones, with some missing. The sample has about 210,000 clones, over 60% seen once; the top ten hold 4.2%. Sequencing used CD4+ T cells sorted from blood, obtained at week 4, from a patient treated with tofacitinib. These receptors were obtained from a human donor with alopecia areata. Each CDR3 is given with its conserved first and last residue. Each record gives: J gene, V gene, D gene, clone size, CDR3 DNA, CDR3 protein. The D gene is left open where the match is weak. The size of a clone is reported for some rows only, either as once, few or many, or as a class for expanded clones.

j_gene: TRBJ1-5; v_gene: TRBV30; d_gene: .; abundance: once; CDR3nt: TGTGCCTGGTCACCAGGGGGCAATCAGCCCCAGCATTTT; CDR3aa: CAWSPGGNQPQHF
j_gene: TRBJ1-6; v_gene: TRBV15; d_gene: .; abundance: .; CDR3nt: TGTGCCACCAGCAGAGATCCCCCCCTGAGCTCCTATAATTCACCCCTCCACTTT; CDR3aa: CATSRDPPLSSYNSPLHF
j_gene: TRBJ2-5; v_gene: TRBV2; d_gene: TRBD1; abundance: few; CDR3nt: TGTGCCAACAGTGGACAGGCCCGGACCCAGTACTTC; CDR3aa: CANSGQARTQYF
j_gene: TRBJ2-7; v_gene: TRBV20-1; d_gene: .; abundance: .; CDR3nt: TGCAGTGCTAGCCGAACCTACGAGCAGTACTTC; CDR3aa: CSASRTYEQYF
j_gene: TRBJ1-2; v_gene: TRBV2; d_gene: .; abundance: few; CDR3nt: TGTGCCAGCAGTGAAAGGGCAGGCGTCTATGGCTACACCTTC; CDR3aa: CASSERAGVYGYTF
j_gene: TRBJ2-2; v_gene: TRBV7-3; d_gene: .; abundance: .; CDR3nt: TGTGCCAGCAGCTTAATACGGATAAACACCGGGGAGCTGTTTTTT; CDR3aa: CASSLIRINTGELFF
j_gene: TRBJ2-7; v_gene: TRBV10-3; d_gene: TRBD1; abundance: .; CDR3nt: TGTGCCATCAGCGGGACAGCCCTCGTGGGCGAGCAGTACTTC; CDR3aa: CAISGTALVGEQYF
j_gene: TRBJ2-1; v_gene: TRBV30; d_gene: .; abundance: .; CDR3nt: TGTGCCTGGAGTGTTGTGGGAGAGCAGTTCTTC; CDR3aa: CAWSVVGEQFF
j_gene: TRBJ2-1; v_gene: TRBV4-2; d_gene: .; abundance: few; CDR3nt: TGTGCCAGCAGCCCCTACAGGGAAATGACCAATGAGCAGTTCTTC; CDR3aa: CASSPYREMTNEQFF
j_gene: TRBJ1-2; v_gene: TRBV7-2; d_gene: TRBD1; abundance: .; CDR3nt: TGTGCCAGCAGCCAGAGACAGGGAAAAGGAAACGGCTACACCTTC; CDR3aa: CASSQRQGKGNGYTF
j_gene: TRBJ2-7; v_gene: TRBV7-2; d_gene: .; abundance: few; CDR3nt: TGTGCCAGCAGCTCTGGGCACAGGAGCTACGAGCAGTACTTC; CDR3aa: CASSSGHRSYEQYF
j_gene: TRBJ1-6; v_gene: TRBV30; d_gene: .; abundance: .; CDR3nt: TGTGCCTGTGGGCATTTCTATAATTCACCCCTCCACTTT; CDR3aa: CACGHFYNSPLHF
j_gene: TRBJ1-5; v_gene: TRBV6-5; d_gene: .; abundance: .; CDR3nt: TGTGCCAGCAGTTACTCGGGAAATAGCAATCAGCCCCAGCATTTT; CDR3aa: CASSYSGNSNQPQHF
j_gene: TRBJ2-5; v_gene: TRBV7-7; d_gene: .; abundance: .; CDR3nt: TGTGCTACCGGGAGGACCCAGTACTTC; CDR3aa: CATGRTQYF
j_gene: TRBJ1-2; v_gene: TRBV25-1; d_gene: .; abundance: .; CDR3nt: TGTGCCAGCAGTGAATTTCGGGGCTACACCTTC; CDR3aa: CASSEFRGYTF
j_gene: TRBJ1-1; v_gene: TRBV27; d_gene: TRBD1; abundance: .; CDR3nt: TGTGCCAGCAGCAGACAGGGAATGAACACTGAAGCTTTCTTT; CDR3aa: CASSRQGMNTEAFF
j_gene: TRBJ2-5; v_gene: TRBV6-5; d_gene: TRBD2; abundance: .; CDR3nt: TGTGCCAGCGGGACTAGCGGGGAGACCCAGTACTTC; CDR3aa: CASGTSGETQYF
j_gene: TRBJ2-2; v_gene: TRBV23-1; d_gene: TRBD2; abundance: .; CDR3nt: TGCGCCAGCAGTTGCGGGGGGAGGCGCACCGGGGAGCTGTTTTTT; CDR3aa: CASSCGGRRTGELFF
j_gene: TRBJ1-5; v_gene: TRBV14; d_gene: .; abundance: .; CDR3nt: TGTGCCAGCAGTCGGGGTGGCAATCAGCCCCAGCATTTT; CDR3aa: CASSRGGNQPQHF
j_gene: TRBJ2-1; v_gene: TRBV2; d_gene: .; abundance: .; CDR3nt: TGTGCCAGCAGGCCGGGACTGGGGAGCGATGAGCAGTTCTTC; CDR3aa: CASRPGLGSDEQFF
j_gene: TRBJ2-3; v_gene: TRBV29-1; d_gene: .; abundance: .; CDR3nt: TGCAGCGTTGAACCAGGGGAGAATACGCAGTATTTT; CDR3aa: CSVEPGENTQYF
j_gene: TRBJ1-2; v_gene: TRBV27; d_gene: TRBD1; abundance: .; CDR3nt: TGTGCCAGCAGTTTCCGGGACAGCTATGGCTACACCTTC; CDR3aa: CASSFRDSYGYTF
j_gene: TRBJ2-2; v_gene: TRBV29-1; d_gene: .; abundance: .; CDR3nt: TGCAGCGGTGCCGTCTCCGGGGAGCTGTTTTTT; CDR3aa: CSGAVSGELFF
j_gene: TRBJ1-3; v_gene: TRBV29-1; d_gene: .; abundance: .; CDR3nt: TGCAGCGTTGCGGAGGTCGACTCTGGAAACACCATATATTTT; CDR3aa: CSVAEVDSGNTIYF
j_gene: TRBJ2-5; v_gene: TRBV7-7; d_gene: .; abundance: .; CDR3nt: TGTGCTAGCAGCCATAACGGGGCCAAAGAGACCCAGTACTTC; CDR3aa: CASSHNGAKETQYF
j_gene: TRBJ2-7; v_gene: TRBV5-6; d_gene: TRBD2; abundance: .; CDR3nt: TGTGCCAGCAGCCCCCCCACTAGCGGACCCTCCTACGAGCAGTACTTC; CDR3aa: CASSPPTSGPSYEQYF
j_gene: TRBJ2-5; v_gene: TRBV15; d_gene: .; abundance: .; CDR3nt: TGTGCCACCAGCAGAGATCAGGCCAAAGAGACCCAGTACTTC; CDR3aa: CATSRDQAKETQYF
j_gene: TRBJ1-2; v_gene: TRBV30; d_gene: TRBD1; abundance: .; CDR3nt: TGTGCCTGGAGTCCTGCCGGGACAGGGAACGGCTACACCTTC; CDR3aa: CAWSPAGTGNGYTF
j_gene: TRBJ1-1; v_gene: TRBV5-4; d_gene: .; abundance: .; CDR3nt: TGTGCCAGCAGCTTGGCACTGGCGTCTGAAGCTTTCTTT; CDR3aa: CASSLALASEAFF
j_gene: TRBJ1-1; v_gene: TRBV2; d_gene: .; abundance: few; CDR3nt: TGTGCCAGCAACGGACAGATCAACACTGAAGCTTTCTTT; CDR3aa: CASNGQINTEAFF
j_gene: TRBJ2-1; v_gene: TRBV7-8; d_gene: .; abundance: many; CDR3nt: TGTGCCAGCAGCTCCCCAGGGGGGGGGATGAATGAGCAGTTCTTC; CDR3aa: CASSSPGGGMNEQFF
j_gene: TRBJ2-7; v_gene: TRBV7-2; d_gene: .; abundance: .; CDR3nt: TGTGCCAGCAGCCTACCCGGGACTGCAGTCGGGCAGTACTTC; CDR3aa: CASSLPGTAVGQYF
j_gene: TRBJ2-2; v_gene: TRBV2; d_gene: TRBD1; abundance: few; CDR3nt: TGTGCCAGCAGTGAGGGACAGAAAAACACCGGGGAGCTGTTTTTT; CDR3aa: CASSEGQKNTGELFF
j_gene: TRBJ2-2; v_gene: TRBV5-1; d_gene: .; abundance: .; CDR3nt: TGCGCCAGCACCTTGGGGCAGGGAAACACCGGGGAGCTGTTTTTT; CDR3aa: CASTLGQGNTGELFF
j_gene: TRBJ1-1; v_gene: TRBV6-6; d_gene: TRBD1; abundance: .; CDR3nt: TGTGCCAGCAGTGCCCAGGGGGCAGGCACTGAAGCTTTCTTT; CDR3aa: CASSAQGAGTEAFF
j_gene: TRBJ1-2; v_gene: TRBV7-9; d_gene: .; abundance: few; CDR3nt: TGTGCCAGCAGCTCCCAACGTGTCCACTATGGCTACACCTTC; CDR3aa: CASSSQRVHYGYTF
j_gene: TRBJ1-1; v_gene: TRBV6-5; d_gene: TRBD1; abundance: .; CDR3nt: TGTGCCAGCAGTTACAGGGGGCTCCAGGAAGCTTTCTTT; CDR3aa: CASSYRGLQEAFF
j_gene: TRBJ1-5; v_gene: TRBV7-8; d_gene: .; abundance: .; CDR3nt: TGTGCCAGCACCTCCGAGCGGACAGCCAATCAGCCCCAGCATTTT; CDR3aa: CASTSERTANQPQHF
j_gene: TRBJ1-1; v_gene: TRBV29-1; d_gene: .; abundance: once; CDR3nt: TGCAGCGTTTTTGGGAGGATGCGGGTCAACACTGAAGCTTTCTTT; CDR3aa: CSVFGRMRVNTEAFF
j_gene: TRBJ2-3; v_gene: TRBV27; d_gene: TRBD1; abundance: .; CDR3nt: TGTGCCAGCACCTGTGCCGACCCTGTCTCAACGCCGGGACAGGGGGCGAGCACAGATACGCAGTATTTT; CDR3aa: CASTCADPVSTPGQGASTDTQYF
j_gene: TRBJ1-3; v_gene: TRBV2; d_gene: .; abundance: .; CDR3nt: TGTGCCAGCAGTGGGACCCTTGGAAACACCATATATTTT; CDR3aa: CASSGTLGNTIYF
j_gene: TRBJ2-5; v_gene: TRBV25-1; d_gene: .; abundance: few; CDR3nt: TGTGCCAGCAGTGAATACGGGCTAGGACAAGAGACCCAGTACTTC; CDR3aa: CASSEYGLGQETQYF
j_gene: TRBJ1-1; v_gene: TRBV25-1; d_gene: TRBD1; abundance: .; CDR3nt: TGTGCCAGCAGCAGACAGGGGATGGAAGCTTTCTTT; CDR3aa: CASSRQGMEAFF
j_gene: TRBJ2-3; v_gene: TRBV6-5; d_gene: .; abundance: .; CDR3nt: TGTGCCAGCAGTTACGCCCCCGCGGCCAGCACAGATACGCAGTATTTT; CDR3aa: CASSYAPAASTDTQYF
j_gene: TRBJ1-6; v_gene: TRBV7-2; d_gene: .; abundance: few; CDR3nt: TGTGCCAGCAGCCTCGACATTTCACCCCTCCACTTT; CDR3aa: CASSLDISPLHF
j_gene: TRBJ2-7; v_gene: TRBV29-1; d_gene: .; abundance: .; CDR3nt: TGCAGCACCGGGGGGACAGCCTTCTACGAGCAGTACTTC; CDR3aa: CSTGGTAFYEQYF
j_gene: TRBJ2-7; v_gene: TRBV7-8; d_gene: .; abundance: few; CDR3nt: TGTGCCAGCAGCTTAGACAGGAGCTCCTACGAGCAGTACTTC; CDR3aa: CASSLDRSSYEQYF
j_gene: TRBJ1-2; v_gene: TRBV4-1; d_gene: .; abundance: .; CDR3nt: TGCGCCAGCAGCCCAACCCTGGGGCAGGCAAGCTATGGCTACACCTTC; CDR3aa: CASSPTLGQASYGYTF
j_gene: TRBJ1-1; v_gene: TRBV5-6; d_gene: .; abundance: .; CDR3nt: TGTGCCAGCAGCCTGAGGTTCAGGGTGGGAGCTTTCTTT; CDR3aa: CASSLRFRVGAFF
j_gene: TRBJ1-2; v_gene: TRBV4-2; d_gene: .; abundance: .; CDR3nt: TGTGCCAGCAGCCAAGAGACAACCTATGGCTACACCTTC; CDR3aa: CASSQETTYGYTF
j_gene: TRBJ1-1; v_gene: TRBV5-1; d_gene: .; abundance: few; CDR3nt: TGCGCCAGCAGCCTGGGGCAGAGGGGCACTGAAGCTTTCTTT; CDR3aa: CASSLGQRGTEAFF
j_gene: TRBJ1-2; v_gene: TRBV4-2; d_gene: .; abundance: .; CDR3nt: TGTGCCAGCAGCCAAGAAACAGGACCTAGAGGCGGCTACACCTTC; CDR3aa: CASSQETGPRGGYTF
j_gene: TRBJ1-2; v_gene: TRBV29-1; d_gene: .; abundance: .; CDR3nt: TGCAGCGTTGAAGACAGATCTAACTATGGCTACACCTTC; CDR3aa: CSVEDRSNYGYTF